A single sample is the source of the 10 T cell receptor beta chains below, sequenced in a study of metastatic and nonmetastatic thyroid tumors. TCRdb re-called the PCR reads through MiXCR. The sample records roughly 50,000 clones, approximately 20% being singletons. Thyroid surgery took place with no prior treatment in any patient. The specimen sequenced was blood. The receptor source for this set is a male donor with papillary thyroid cancer or a benign thyroid nodule (not recorded which). Some clones in this sample may be carry-over from other donors' samples.

The sample holds a few counts of this clone. This chain joins TRBV28 and TRBJ2-7; D gene unclear. With 3 bases removed from V and 6 bases from J, the gap between germline ends came to 9 bases. There are 12 residues in the CDR3. The germline V gene encodes CDR1 MDHEN and CDR2 SYDVKM. The CDR3 protein is CASSFGVGEQYF. CDR3 DNA: TGTGCCAGCAGTTTCGGCGTGGGCGAGCAGTACTTC.

This chain uses TRBV24-1 with TRBJ1-5; D remains ambiguous. V dropped 4 bases and J dropped 6 bases, with 12 bases sitting between them. Germline CDR1 and CDR2: KGHDR and SFDVKD. This CDR3 comprises 14 residues. For the CDR3, the DNA is TGTGCCACCAGTGAGGCCCAAGGTGGTCAGCCCCAGCATTTT. It specifies CATSEAQGGQPQHF.

This clone came up many times. The junction departs from the called germline gene at one end, perhaps through a read error. This sample also contains other DNA sequences that code for the same CDR3. The V gene is TRBV5-6, the J gene TRBJ2-7, with a possible D match to TRBD2 (7 bases). This CDR3 has 13 residues. In germline, CDR1 is SGHDT, CDR2 YYEEEE. The CDR3 DNA follows: TGTGCCAGCAGCTTTACAGGGAGGGACGAGCAATACTTC. The encoded protein is CASSFTGRDEQYF.

The V and J genes are TRBV5-8 and TRBJ2-2; a possible D gene is TRBD1 (6 bases). Deletions cut 2 bases from V and 5 bases from J, with 7 bases between. The CDR3 is 13 amino acids. Germline CDR1 and CDR2: SGHTS and YDEGEE. This chain's CDR3 is CASSFTGTGELFF. The CDR3 DNA is TGTGCCAGCAGCTTCACAGGGACCGGGGAGCTGTTTTTT.

This clone was counted at least ten times. Additional DNA sequences in this sample encode the identical CDR3. The chain employs TRBV11-3 and TRBJ2-3, with 10 bases matching TRBD1. Germline lookup yields CDR1 SGHNT and CDR2 YENEEA. The V gene end was trimmed by 5 bases and the J gene end by 3 bases; junction bases not matched to a gene: 5. CDR3 size: 15 residues. In DNA, the CDR3 is TGTGCCAGCAGCCCCAGACAGGGGGCGACAGATACGCAGTATTTT. Protein sequence: CASSPRQGATDTQYF.

This clone was found many times. The junction and the germline gene differ at one end; a read error may be behind it. This chain links TRBV13 with TRBJ1-2; TRBD1 matches 10 bases. Germline V gives CDR1 PRHDT, CDR2 FYEKMQ (reference sequence). This CDR3 region has 15 residues. The CDR3 region has the DNA TGTGCCAGCAGCCTAGGACAGGGGGGAGACTATGGCTACACCTTC. Amino acid sequence: CASSLGQGGDYGYTF.

This clone came up many times. This chain connects TRBV7-2 to TRBJ2-7; 10 bases match TRBD1. The CDR3 covers 20 residues. Germline CDR1 is SGHTA and CDR2 is FQGNSA. V shed 1 base and J 0 bases; nucleotides not matched to a gene: 15. DNA of the CDR3: TGTGCCAGCAGCTTAGGCTATTTGGGACAGGGGTCCGGGTACTCCTACGAGCAGTACTTC. It codes for CASSLGYLGQGSGYSYEQYF.

Comment on this clone: One end of the junction does not line up with germline, which may come from a read error. The chain employs TRBV4-1 and TRBJ2-4, with D maybe TRBD2 (6 bases). The CDR3 totals 17 residues. Germline CDR1 is MGHRA and CDR2 is YSYEKL. CDR3 sequence (DNA): TGCGCCAGCAGCCAAGCCCCCTCCTTAGCGGCCAAAGACATTCAGTACTTC. Protein: CASSQAPSLAAKDIQYF.

On this clone itself: The junction shows a germline mismatch at one end, possibly a read error. The rearrangement joins TRBV10-3 to TRBJ2-3; weak D call: TRBD2 (5 bases). The CDR3 runs to 17 residues. From germline, CDR1 is ENHRY and CDR2 SYGVKD. The CDR3 DNA reads as TGTGCCATCAGTGAGTCTGGCGGGTGGGCTAGCACAGATGCGCAGTATTTT. Its protein is CAISESGGWASTDAQYF.

This clone was picked up many times. The rearrangement joins TRBV15 to TRBJ2-7; D uncertain. Per the germline V gene, CDR1 is LNHNV and CDR2 is YYDKDF (reference sequence). V lost 0 bases to trimming and J lost 2 bases, with 11 bases between them. The CDR3 consists of 15 residues. The chain's CDR3 is CATSRDFGSAYEQYF. Written as DNA, the CDR3 is TGTGCCACCAGCAGAGATTTCGGCAGCGCCTACGAGCAGTACTTC.